This TCR beta chain was recorded in a study of shared T cell receptors in the human thymus. Only in-frame clones appear in the TCRdb table, and some are missing; sequencing was by immunoSEQ multiplex PCR. The data contain about 610,000 clones, roughly 90% of them seen just once; the ten biggest clones take up 0.01%. Separately, the same data were catalogued under a study of human thymus T cells. That source reports: The thymus was resected at corrective cardiac surgery. Apparent bias marked the V and J gene usage of thymic and blood repertoires.

The TCR comes from a boy in the first two years of life with a congenital heart defect. The sample taken for sequencing was thymocytes.

CDR3 DNA sequence: TGTGCCAGCAGCTTGTGGGGACAGGACCTCTCTGGGGCCAACGTCCTGACTTTC. Its translation is CASSLWGQDLSGANVLTF. The chain links TRBV5-6 to TRBJ2-6; TRBD1 matches 8 bases. CDR3 size: 18 residues. The germline V gene has CDR1 SGHDT and CDR2 YYEEEE. V was clipped by 1 base and J by 0 bases; unmatched bases: 6. The variable domain in full, completed from reference TRBV5-6 and TRBJ2-6, reads DAGVTQSPTHLIKTRGQQVTLRCSPKSGHDTVSWYQQALGQGPQFIFQYYEEEERQRGNFPDRFSGHQFPNYSSELNVNALLLGDSALYLCASSLWGQDLSGANVLTFGAGSRLTVL.